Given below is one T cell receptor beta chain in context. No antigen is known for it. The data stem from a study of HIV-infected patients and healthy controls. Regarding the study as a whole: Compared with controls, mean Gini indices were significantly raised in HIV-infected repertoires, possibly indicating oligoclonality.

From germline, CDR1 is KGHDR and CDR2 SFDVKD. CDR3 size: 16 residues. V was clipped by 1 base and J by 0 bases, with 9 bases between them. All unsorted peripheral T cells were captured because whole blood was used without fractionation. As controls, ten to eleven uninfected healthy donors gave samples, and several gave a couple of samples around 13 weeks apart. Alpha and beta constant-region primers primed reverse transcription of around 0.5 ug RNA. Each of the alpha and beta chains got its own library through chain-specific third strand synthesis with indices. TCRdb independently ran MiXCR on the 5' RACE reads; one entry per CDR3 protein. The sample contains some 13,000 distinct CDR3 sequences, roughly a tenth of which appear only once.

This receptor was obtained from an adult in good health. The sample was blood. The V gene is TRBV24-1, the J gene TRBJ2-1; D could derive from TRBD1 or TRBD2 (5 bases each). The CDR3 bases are TGTGCCACCAGTGATTTCGGGGCCCGCTCCTACAATGAGCAGTTCTTC. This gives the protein CATSDFGARSYNEQFF.